This T cell receptor beta chain was documented in a study of T cells in Graves' hyperthyroidism and ophthalmopathy. Study-wide points: Blood also contained most expanded thyroid clonotypes above 0.001.

Notes on this clonotype: Its specificity is unknown. Just one base apart from a much larger clone, this may be a read error.

The investigators amplified TCR beta CDR3 regions from RNA transcripts. The HTBI primer set drove a first-round RT-PCR of the TCR CDR3. One entry per CDR3 protein results from TCRdb running MiXCR on the multiplex PCR reads. The repertoire includes around 270,000 distinct CDR3 sequences, roughly 19% of them detected once, and approximately 35% sits in the top ten. The germline V gene has CDR1 SGHRS and CDR2 YFSETQ. The germline V and J ends were trimmed by 4 bases and 1 base, with 13 bases remaining between them. The length of the CDR3 is 15 residues. Source material: blood. The source of this sequence is a man aged 45 to 65 with Graves' ophthalmopathy. The rearrangement joins TRBV5-1 to TRBJ2-3; no definite D call. CDR3 residues: CASSKGTSRTDTQYF. CDR3 DNA: TGCGCCAGCAGCAAGGGAACATCCCGCACAGATACGCAGTATTTT.